This T cell receptor beta chain originates from a study of somatic mutations in cytotoxic T cells in rheumatoid arthritis. About the study: Patient blood (just under 31 ml EDTA) was drawn right after diagnosis, before any treatment.

Findings and caveats of the study: Exceedance of 20% of CD8+ cells by the largest CD8+ clone occurred in about an eighth of the roughly 60 patients. The identity of the antigens targeted by the expanded CD8+ clones remained unknown.

About this clone: Its antigen is not identified.

The study pulled out CD4+ and CD8+ cells with positive magnetic bead selection and then checked their purity by flow cytometry. The V gene's germline CDR1 is MGHDK and CDR2 SYGVNS. Trimming took 3 bases from V and 2 from J, leaving 4 bases between them. This CDR3 has 12 residues. Sequenced by immunoSEQ multiplex PCR; TCRdb stores in-frame clones only, minus some. The sample yields 15,000 to 20,000 clones, 77% seen once. This sequence was found in an adult with rheumatoid arthritis. The sequenced material came from CD8+ T cells sorted from blood. The chain joins TRBV25-1 to TRBJ1-1; D unclear. CDR3 in DNA: TGTGCCAGCAGTGACAGAAACACTGAAGCTTTCTTT. Its translation: CASSDRNTEAFF. Based on the CDR3 plus reference TRBV25-1 and TRBJ1-1, the full variable domain is EADIYQTPRYLVIGTGKKITLECSQTMGHDKMYWYQQDPGMELHLIHYSYGVNSTEKGDLSSESTVSRIRTEHFPLTLESARPSHTSQYLCASSDRNTEAFFGQGTRLTVV.